This record covers a single T cell receptor (beta chain). Its antigen remains unknown. This CDR3 has 16 residues. V was clipped by 5 bases and J by 3 bases, with 20 bases between them. The germline CDR1 and CDR2 sequences are SGHAT and FQNNGV. Amplification of TCR beta CDR3 regions was performed using RNA transcripts as template. HTBI primers were employed in a first-round RT-PCR of the TCR CDR3. TCRdb reprocessed the multiplex PCR reads via MiXCR and lists one record per CDR3 protein. The sample lists about 480,000 distinct CDR3 sequences, roughly 25% seen once, with about 11% in the top ten. Ophthalmopathy patients showed a Clinical Activity Score of at least 3, NOSPECS grade of at least 4 and duration under 3 months. The record originates from a study of T cells in Graves' hyperthyroidism and ophthalmopathy. Whole-study results and caveats: From stable hyperthyroidism, ophthalmopathy was separated by a 13 V-J model. The blood repertoire included most of the expanded thyroid clonotypes above 0.001.

The sequenced sample was blood. The rearrangement joins TRBV11-2 to TRBJ2-7, with a tentative D call TRBD2 (6 bases). The origin of this receptor is a woman in her thirties with Graves' ophthalmopathy. The CDR3 region is CASSPVARRVGYEQYF. The CDR3 DNA reads as TGTGCCAGCAGCCCGGTAGCACGGAGGGTTGGCTACGAGCAGTACTTC.